This T cell receptor (beta chain) was captured by sequencing in a study of blood T cell repertoires in COVID-19. Overall study: T cells, B-cell-depleted T cells, or PBMCs supplied cDNA or gDNA.

V lost 7 bases and J lost 0, with 14 bases in between. Germline CDR1 and CDR2: MDHEN and SYDVKM. This CDR3 contains 15 residues. Per the authors' pipeline: Cell counts per sample came from amplifying reference gene primers. Profiled with immunoSEQ multiplex PCR; TCRdb holds only in-frame clones, not every one. V and J calls and clone size are as listed in that table; D and trimming were resolved from the DNA. The sample consists of about 260,000 clones, over 75% of them appearing once. The sample taken for sequencing was peripheral blood. The rearrangement uses TRBV28 and TRBJ2-3; a possible D gene is TRBD2 (5 bases). The receptor was derived from a woman in her fifties or sixties with acute or convalescent COVID-19. The CDR3 DNA sequence: TGTGCCAGCATCCCTGCGGGCTTAAGCACAGATACGCAGTATTTT. Residues: CASIPAGLSTDTQYF.